Sequencing of this T cell receptor (beta chain) was carried out in a study of shared clonotypes between healthy human individuals (dated by TCRdb to 2020 to 2021). The study in broad terms: Three men and two women, aged 18 to 49 years, made up the cohort. For each donor, three plates each were used for CD4 naive and CD4 memory, two plates were used for CD8 naive, and one plate was used for CD8 memory. The study deeply sequenced blood TCR repertoires of about five healthy adults to estimate repertoire size and the extent of clonotype sharing between individuals. Different laboratories and diverse techniques were used to prepare libraries and sequence TCR repertoires, to increase sequencing depth and limit assay-specific biases. Per donor, leukapheresis produced somewhere between about 0.94 and 9.5 billion PBMCs. Study-wide conclusions, independent of this receptor: When a handful of donors were compared, the shared fraction of clonotypes was about 5% for naive CD4, around 4% for naive CD8, 2.3% for memory CD4, and 0.4% for memory CD8. The small number of donors limited the genetic and exposure-history diversity represented. Incomplete sequencing was indicated by rarefaction of sorted-subset datasets, despite the large sequencing depth. Pairwise subsampling led to the expectation that sequencing depth would affect the degree of clonotype sharing among donors. Compared with non-shared clonotypes, clonotypes shared by all four sorted-subset donors had higher generation probabilities. Sampling was restricted to blood, and TCR repertoires in tissue are likely to differ from TCR repertoires in blood. Naive subsets generally had larger estimated clonotype richness than memory subsets did.

Trimmed from V: 4 bases; trimmed from J: 1 base; junction bases lacking a gene match: 8. Inclusive of the bounding cysteine and phenylalanine, the CDR3 is 16 residues long. Of the read, only the CDR3 DNA is kept; its 48 bases are in frame from base 1. The germline V gene specifies MGHDK as CDR1 and SYGVNS as CDR2. A note on this clone: It lacks a known antigen. Base qualities are not provided; no much larger clone lies one nucleotide away.

CD8 naive samples consisted of CD45RO-negative cells that were positively selected for CCR7, yielding a CD45RA+CCR7+ population without TemRA cells. Healthy HIV-negative adults with no recently reported acute infections or vaccinations were included as donors. Every donor was a Caucasian adult living in Nashville, Tennessee, USA. Blood was collected by leukapheresis, and PBMCs were isolated by Ficoll-Histopaque density gradient centrifugation and then cryopreserved in liquid nitrogen vapor phase. Analytical flow cytometry was used to check the purity and quantity of each magnetically sorted T cell population. Genomic DNA was isolated from every sorted fraction and measured by UV absorbance on a Nanodrop 2000c. Using the deep immunoSEQ assay, TCR CDR3 regions were amplified from genomic DNA by multiplex PCR. Genomic DNA extracted from each cell subset was distributed evenly over all wells of several immunoSEQ 96-well plates, and each plate served as one replicate. For sorted subsets, each replicate PCR was loaded with about 0.2 ug genomic DNA, equivalent to 30,000 or so T cell genomes. The purified libraries were quantified using a Qubit 3.0 fluorometer, sized with a Bioanalyzer 2100, and then quantified again using the KAPA Library Quantification kit. Every immunoSEQ 96-well plate was sequenced on a dedicated single-read 150-cycle Illumina NextSeq 550 flow cell. The original methods were these. Because the immunoSEQ output included only junctional sequences and no quality scores, the filtering could not be the same as the filtering used for full-length reads. Sequences were annotated with PyIR, a Python wrapper for IgBLAST v1.9, using IMGT germline references to assign V/J genes and CDR3. Any read was removed if the V/J assignment was weak (E-value above 1e-6), the CDR3 was missing, or the read contained stop codons, out-of-frame junctions, or ambiguous translated residues. V3J clonotypes were defined as sequences sharing an identical inferred V gene, J gene, and CDR3 amino acid sequence. The percentage overlap between two repertoires was calculated by dividing the number of shared unique clonotypes by the size of the smaller repertoire. RTK rarefaction, the Chao1 estimator, and Recon v2.1 estimates of unobserved clonotypes were used to assess repertoire richness. Generation probabilities for all TCRbeta clonotypes obtained by the gDNA method from a handful of donors were computed using OLGA. TCRdb took this table from immuneACCESS and kept in-frame rearrangements with V and J called. Such tables lack part of the clones; where checked against another copy, unresolved V genes explain under half of the gap, and the rest is unexplained. V and J calls and clone size are as listed in that table; D and trimming were resolved from the DNA. The table for this sample lists approximately 810,000 clones; around 92% of them were counted only once. The ten largest make up more than 20% of the sample.

What was sequenced was naive CD8+ T cells sorted from blood. Interpreted using the paper, the cell subset or site label stands for: CD45RA+CCR7+. The sequence links TRBV25-1 to TRBJ2-3, and 7 junction bases match TRBD2. The clonotype comes from a man aged 25 to 40 in good health. The CDR3 here reads CASSGLGGGGTDTQYF. The DNA reads TGTGCCAGCAGTGGACTGGGGGGGGGTGGCACAGATACGCAGTATTTT.